The 9 T cell receptor beta chains in this list originate from one sample, sequenced in a study of blood T cells in healthy people across ages. Primers used in a second PCR of about 7 to 12 cycles were a sample-barcoded 5' primer and a J-beta primer mix. Each CDR3 protein is one row after TCRdb ran MiXCR on the 5' RACE reads. This table has about 1.4 million distinct CDR3 sequences, 45% to 70% appearing once. The material sequenced was blood. These receptors were collected from a man younger than 30 in good health.

The CDR3 is CASSFLTGAVVETQYF. CDR3 DNA: TGCGCCAGCAGCTTCCTGACAGGGGCTGTCGTGGAGACCCAGTACTTC. V is TRBV5-1 and J is TRBJ2-5; 8 nucleotides align to TRBD1. Germline V CDR1 and CDR2: SGHRS, YFSETQ. The V gene end was trimmed by 2 bases and the J gene end by 5 bases; junction bases not matched to a gene: 11. The CDR3 is 16 amino acids.

The genes are TRBV5-1 and TRBJ2-3; D not certain. The CDR3 runs to 13 residues. The germline gives CDR1 SGHRS, CDR2 YFSETQ. The V end lost 4 bases, the J end lost 5 bases, and 11 bases lay between the germline ends. CDR3 residues: CASSQITLDTQYF. The CDR3, as DNA: TGCGCCAGCAGCCAAATTACGTTAGATACGCAGTATTTT.

This chain joins TRBV4-3 and TRBJ2-1, with 9 bases lining up with TRBD1. V shed 7 bases and J 5 bases; nucleotides not matched to a gene: 3. CDR1 and CDR2 from the germline V gene are LGHNA and YSLEER. The CDR3 consists of 13 residues. CDR3 amino acids: CASKGQGDNEQFF. The CDR3 DNA reads TGCGCCAGCAAGGGACAGGGAGACAATGAGCAGTTCTTC.

The chain uses TRBV29-1 and TRBJ2-5, with D uncertain. V gave up 3 bases and J gave up 2 bases, with 13 bases separating them. The length of the CDR3 is 14 residues. Germline CDR1 is SQVTM and CDR2 is ANQGSEA. For the CDR3, the DNA is TGCAGCGTTGATATTTCCGATAGGCAAGAGACCCAGTACTTC. Its protein is CSVDISDRQETQYF.

The chain joins TRBV20-1 to TRBJ2-7; 7 nucleotides align to TRBD2. V lost 6 bases to trimming and J lost 5 bases; unmatched junction nucleotides: 16. The CDR3 consists of 15 residues. Germline CDR1 is DFQATT and CDR2 is SNEGSKA (reference sequence). CDR3 amino acids: CSACPMASGRNEQYF. The DNA for the CDR3 is TGCAGTGCCTGCCCCATGGCTAGCGGAAGAAACGAGCAGTACTTC.

The chain has TRBV7-9 and TRBJ2-3; D remains ambiguous. CDR1 is SEHNR and CDR2 is FQNEAQ in the germline V gene (reference sequence). V was shortened by 1 base and J by 7 bases, with 9 bases between the two germline ends. This CDR3 comprises 13 residues. This CDR3 reads CASSLGFRHTQYF. CDR3 bases: TGTGCCAGCAGCTTAGGCTTTCGACATACGCAGTATTTT.

The rearrangement joins TRBV6-2 or TRBV6-3 to TRBJ1-2; no definite D call. The V end was cut by 5 bases, the J end by 4 bases, with 20 bases between. The CDR3 contains 16 residues. Germline loops: CDR1 MNHEY, CDR2 SVGEGT. The CDR3 coding sequence is TGTGCCAGCAGTACCCGCGCGGGGTGGTTTGGCTATGGCTACACCTTC. Translated: CASSTRAGWFGYGYTF.

The chain recombines TRBV28 with TRBJ1-6; weak D call: TRBD1 (6 bases). The CDR3 covers 14 residues. Trimming left V 7 bases short and J 5 bases short, with 12 bases between. CDR1 and CDR2 (germline): MDHEN, SYDVKM. CDR3 sequence: CASNARGHNSPLHF. The DNA for the CDR3 is TGTGCCAGCAACGCCAGGGGCCATAATTCACCCCTCCACTTT.

The sample holds a few counts of this clonotype. This chain uses TRBV12-3 or TRBV12-4 with TRBJ1-5; TRBD1 might be the D (6 bases). V gave up 3 bases and J gave up 2 bases, with 11 bases separating them. The CDR3 has 15 residues. In DNA, the CDR3 is TGTGCCAGCAGTTTCAGGGGTTCGGGCAATCAGCCCCAGCATTTT. It is translated as CASSFRGSGNQPQHF.